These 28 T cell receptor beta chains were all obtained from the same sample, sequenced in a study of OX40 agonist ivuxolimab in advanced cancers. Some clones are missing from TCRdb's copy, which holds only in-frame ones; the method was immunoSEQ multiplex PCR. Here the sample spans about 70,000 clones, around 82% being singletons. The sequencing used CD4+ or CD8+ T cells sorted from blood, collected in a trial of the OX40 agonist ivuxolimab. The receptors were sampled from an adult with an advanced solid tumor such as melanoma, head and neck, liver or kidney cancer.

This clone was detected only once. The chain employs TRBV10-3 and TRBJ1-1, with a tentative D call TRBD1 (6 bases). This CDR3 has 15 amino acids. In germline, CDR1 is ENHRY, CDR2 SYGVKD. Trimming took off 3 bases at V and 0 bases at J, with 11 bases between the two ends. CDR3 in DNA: TGTGCCATCAGTGAAGGAGGGGGAGTGAACACTGAAGCTTTCTTT. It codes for CAISEGGGVNTEAFF.

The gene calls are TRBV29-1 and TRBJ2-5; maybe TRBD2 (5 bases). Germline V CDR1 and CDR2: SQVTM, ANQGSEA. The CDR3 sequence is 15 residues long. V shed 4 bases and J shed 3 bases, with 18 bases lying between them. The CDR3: CSVVRRVVGKETQYF. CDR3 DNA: TGCAGCGTTGTACGCCGGGTGGTCGGGAAAGAGACCCAGTACTTC.

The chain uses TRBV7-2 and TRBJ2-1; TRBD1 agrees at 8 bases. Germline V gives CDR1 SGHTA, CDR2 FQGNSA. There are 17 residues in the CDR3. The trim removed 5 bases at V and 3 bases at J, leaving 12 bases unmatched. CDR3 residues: CASSRGQGTSIYNEQFF. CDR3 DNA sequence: TGTGCCAGCAGCCGAGGACAGGGAACAAGTATCTACAATGAGCAGTTCTTC. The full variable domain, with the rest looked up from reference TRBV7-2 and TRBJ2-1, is GAGVSQSPSNKVTEKGKDVELRCDPISGHTALYWYRQSLGQGLEFLIYFQGNSAPDKSGLPSDRFSAERTGGSVSTLTIQRTQQEDSAVYLCASSRGQGTSIYNEQFFGPGTRLTVL.

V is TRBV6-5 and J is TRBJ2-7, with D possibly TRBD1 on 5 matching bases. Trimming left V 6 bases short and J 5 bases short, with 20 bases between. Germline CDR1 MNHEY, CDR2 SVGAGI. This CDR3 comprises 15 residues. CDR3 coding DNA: TGTGCCAGCAGCTTTAATCCAGGGTTCCCCCACGAGCAGTACTTC. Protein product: CASSFNPGFPHEQYF.

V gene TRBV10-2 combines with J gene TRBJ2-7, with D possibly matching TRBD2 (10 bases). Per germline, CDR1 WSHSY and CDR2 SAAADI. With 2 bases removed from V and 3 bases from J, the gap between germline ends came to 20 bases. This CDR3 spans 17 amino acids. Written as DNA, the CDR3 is TGCGCCAGCAGTGAGCCGACAGGGGGACTAGCGAACTACGAGCAGTACTTC. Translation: CASSEPTGGLANYEQYF.

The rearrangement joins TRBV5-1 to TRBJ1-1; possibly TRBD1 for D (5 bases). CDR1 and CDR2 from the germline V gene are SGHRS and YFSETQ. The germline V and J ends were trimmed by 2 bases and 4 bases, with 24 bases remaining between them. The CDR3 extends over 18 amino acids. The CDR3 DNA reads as TGCGCCAGCAGCTTCCAACCCCAAGGGAGGGCAGGGAGCACTGAAGCTTTCTTT. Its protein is CASSFQPQGRAGSTEAFF.

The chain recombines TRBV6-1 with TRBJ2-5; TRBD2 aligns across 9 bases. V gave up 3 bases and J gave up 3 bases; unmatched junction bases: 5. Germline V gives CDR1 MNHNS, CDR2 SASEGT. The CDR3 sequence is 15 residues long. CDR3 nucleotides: TGTGCCAGCAGTGAGACCGGGACTAGCAAAGAGACCCAGTACTTC. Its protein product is CASSETGTSKETQYF.

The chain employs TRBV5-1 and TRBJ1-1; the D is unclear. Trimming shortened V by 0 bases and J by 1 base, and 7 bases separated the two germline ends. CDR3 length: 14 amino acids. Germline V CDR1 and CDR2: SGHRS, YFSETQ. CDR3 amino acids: CASSLAGPNTEAFF. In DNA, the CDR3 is TGCGCCAGCAGCTTGGCCGGGCCGAACACTGAAGCTTTCTTT.

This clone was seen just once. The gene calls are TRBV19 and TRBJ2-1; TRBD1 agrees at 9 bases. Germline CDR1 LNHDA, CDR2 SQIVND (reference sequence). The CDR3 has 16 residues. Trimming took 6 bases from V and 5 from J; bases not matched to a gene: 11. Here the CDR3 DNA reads TGTGCCAGTAGCCCGGGGACAGGGTTTTCCCACAATGAGCAGTTCTTC. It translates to CASSPGTGFSHNEQFF.

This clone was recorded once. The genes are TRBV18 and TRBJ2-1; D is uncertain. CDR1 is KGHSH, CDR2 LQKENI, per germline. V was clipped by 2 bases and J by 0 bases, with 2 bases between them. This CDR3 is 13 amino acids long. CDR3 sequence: CASSPDSYNEQFF. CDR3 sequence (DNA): TGTGCCAGCTCACCAGACTCCTACAATGAGCAGTTCTTC.

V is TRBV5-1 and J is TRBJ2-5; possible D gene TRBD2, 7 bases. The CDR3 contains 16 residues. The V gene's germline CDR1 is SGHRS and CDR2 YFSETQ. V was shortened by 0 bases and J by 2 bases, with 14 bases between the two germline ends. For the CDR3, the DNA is TGCGCCAGCAGCTTGGTCCCCGGGGGGCCGCAAGAGACCCAGTACTTC. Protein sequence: CASSLVPGGPQETQYF.

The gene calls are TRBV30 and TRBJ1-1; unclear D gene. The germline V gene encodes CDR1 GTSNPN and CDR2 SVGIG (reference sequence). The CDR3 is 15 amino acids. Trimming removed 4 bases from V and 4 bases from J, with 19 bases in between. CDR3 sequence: CAWKRLQSAGTEAFF. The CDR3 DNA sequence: TGTGCCTGGAAGAGGCTACAGTCGGCCGGCACTGAAGCTTTCTTT. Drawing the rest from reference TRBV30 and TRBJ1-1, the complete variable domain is SQTIHQWPATLVQPVGSPLSLECTVEGTSNPNLYWYRQAAGRGLQLLFYSVGIGQISSEVPQNLSASRPQDRQFILSSKKLLLSDSGFYLCAWKRLQSAGTEAFFGQGTRLTVV.

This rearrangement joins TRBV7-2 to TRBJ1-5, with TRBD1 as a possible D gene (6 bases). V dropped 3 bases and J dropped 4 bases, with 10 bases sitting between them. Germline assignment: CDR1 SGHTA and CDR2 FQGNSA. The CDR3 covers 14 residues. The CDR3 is CASSLPGQNQPQHF. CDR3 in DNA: TGTGCCAGCAGCTTGCCGGGACAAAATCAGCCCCAGCATTTT. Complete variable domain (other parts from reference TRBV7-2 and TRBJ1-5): GAGVSQSPSNKVTEKGKDVELRCDPISGHTALYWYRQSLGQGLEFLIYFQGNSAPDKSGLPSDRFSAERTGGSVSTLTIQRTQQEDSAVYLCASSLPGQNQPQHFGDGTRLSIL.

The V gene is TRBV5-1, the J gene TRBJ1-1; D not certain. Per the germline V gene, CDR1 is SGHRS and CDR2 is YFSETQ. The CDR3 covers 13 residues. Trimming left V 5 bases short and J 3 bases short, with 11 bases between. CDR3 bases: TGCGCCAGCAGGGCGCATCAGGACACTGAAGCTTTCTTT. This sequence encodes CASRAHQDTEAFF.

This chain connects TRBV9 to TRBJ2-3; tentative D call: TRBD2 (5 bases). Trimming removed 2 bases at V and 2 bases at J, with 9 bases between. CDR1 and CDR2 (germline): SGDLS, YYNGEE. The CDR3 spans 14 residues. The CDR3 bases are TGTGCCAGCAGCGTCAGAGCGGTCACAGATACGCAGTATTTT. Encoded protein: CASSVRAVTDTQYF.

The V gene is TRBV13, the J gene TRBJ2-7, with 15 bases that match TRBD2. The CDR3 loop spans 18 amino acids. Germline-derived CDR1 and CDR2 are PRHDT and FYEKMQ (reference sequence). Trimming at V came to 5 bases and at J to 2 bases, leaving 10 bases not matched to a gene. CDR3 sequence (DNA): TGTGCCAGCAGCGCGCCGGGACTAGCGGGGGGAAAGACCTACGAGCAGTACTTC. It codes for CASSAPGLAGGKTYEQYF.

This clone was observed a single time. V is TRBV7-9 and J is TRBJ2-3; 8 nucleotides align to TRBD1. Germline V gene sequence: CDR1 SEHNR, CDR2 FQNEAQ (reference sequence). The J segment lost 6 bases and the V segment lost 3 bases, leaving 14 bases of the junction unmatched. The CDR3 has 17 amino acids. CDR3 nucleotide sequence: TGTGCCAGCAGCTTTAGGGAGACAGGGGTGAGCGGGGATACGCAGTATTTT. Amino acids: CASSFRETGVSGDTQYF.

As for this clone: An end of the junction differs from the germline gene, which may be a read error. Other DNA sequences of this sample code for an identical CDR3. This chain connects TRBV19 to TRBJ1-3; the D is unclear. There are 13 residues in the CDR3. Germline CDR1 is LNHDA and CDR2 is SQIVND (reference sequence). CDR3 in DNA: TGTGCCAGTAGTATAAGCTCTGGAAATACCATATATTTT. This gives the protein CASSISSGNTIYF.

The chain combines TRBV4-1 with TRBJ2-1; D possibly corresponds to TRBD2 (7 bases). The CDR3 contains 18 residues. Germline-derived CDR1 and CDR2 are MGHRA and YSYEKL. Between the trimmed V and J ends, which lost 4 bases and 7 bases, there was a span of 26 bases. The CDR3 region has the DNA TGCGCCAGCAGCCGAGGGGGGTCTAGCGGAGTATGGAATAATGAGCAGTTCTTC. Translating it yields CASSRGGSSGVWNNEQFF.

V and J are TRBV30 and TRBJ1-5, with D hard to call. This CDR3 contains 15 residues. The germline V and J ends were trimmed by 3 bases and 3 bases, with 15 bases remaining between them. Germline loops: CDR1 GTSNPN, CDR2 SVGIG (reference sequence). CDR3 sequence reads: CAWRLANSANQPQHF. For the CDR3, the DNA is TGTGCCTGGAGGCTCGCGAATAGTGCCAATCAGCCCCAGCATTTT.

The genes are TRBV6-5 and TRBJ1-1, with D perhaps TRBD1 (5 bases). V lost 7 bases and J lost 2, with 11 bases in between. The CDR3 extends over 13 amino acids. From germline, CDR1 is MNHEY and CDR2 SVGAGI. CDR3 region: CASTWGENTEAFF. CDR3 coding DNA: TGTGCCAGCACTTGGGGGGAAAACACTGAAGCTTTCTTT.

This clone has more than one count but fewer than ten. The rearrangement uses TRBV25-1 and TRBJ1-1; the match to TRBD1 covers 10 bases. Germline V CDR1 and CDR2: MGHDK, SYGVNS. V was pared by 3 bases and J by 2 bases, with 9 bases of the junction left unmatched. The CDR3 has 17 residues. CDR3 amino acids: CASSEGRTGGGNTEAFF. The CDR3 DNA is TGTGCCAGCAGTGAGGGCCGGACAGGGGGGGGAAACACTGAAGCTTTCTTT.

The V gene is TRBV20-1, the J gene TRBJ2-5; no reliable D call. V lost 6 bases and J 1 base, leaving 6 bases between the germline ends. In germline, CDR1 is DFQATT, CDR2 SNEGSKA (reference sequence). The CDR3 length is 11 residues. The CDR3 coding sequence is TGCAGTGCCCGGCCCCAAGAGACCCAGTACTTC. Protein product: CSARPQETQYF.

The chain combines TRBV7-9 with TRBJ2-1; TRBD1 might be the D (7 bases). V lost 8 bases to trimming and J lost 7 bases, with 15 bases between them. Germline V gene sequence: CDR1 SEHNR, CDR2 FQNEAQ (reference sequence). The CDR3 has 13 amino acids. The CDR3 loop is CASQEGAMNEQFF. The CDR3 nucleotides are TGTGCCAGCCAGGAGGGGGCTATGAATGAGCAGTTCTTC.

The CDR3 here is CASSQEWPGDYEQYF. The CDR3 DNA is TGCGCCAGCAGCCAAGAGTGGCCAGGGGACTACGAGCAGTACTTC. The chain employs TRBV4-3 and TRBJ2-7; tentative D call: TRBD1 (6 bases). CDR3 length: 15 residues. Germline V gene lookup returns CDR1 LGHNA and CDR2 YSLEER. Trimming removed 0 bases from V and 3 bases from J, with 12 bases in between.

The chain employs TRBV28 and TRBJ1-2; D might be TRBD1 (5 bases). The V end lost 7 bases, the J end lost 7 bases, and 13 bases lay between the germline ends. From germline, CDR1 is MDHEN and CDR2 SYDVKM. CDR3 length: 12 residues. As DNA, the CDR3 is TGTGCCAGCACATACCGGGGCTCTGGCTACACCTTC. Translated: CASTYRGSGYTF.

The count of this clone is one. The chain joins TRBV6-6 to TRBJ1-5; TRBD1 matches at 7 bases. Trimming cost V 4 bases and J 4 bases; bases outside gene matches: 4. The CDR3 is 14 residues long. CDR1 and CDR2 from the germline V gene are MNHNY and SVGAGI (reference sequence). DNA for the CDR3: TGTGCCAGCAGTTGGGGACAGCGAAATCAGCCCCAGCATTTT. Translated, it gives CASSWGQRNQPQHF.

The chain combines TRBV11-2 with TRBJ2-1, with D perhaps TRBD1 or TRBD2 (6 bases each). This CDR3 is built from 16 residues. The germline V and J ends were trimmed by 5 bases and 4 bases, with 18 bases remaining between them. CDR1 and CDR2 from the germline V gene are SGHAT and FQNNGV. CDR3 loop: CASSPGAGGEYNEQFF. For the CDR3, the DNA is TGTGCCAGCAGCCCGGGGGCTGGCGGTGAATACAATGAGCAGTTCTTC.